This TCR beta chain appears in the sequencing data of a study of T cells in Graves' hyperthyroidism and ophthalmopathy. TCR beta CDR3 regions were amplified from RNA. The HTBI primer set served for first-round RT-PCR of the TCR CDR3. TCRdb ran MiXCR on the multiplex PCR reads and lists one entry per CDR3 protein. The top ten hold under 35% of the sample, which has around 690,000 distinct CDR3 sequences, around 21% seen once. CDR3 length: 17 amino acids. V trimming: 5 bases; J trimming: 2 bases; junction bases outside the gene matches: 15. In germline, CDR1 is DFQATT, CDR2 SNEGSKA (reference sequence).

This receptor was obtained from a man younger than 40 with Graves' ophthalmopathy. The chain recombines TRBV20-1 with TRBJ2-5; 9 bases fit TRBD2. Sequencing was done on a sample of blood. The CDR3 loop reads CSAPYLAGARPQETQYF. The CDR3 DNA sequence: TGCAGTGCTCCTTACTTAGCGGGAGCCCGCCCGCAAGAGACCCAGTACTTC.